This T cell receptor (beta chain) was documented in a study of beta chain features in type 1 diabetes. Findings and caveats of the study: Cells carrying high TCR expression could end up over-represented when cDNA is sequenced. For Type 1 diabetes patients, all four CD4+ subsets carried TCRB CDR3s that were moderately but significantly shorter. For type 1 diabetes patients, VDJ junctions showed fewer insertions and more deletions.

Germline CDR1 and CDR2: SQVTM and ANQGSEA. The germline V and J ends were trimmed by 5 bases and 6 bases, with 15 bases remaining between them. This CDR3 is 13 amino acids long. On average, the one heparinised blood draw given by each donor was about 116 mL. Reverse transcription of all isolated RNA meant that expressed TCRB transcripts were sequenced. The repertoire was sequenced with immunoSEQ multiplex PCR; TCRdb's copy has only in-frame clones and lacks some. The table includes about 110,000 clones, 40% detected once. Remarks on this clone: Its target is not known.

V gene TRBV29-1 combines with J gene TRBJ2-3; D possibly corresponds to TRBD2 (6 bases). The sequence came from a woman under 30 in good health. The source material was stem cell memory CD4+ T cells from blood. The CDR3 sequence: CSVRWGVYDTQYF. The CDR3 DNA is TGCAGCGTTCGGTGGGGGGTGTACGATACGCAGTATTTT.